This T cell receptor beta chain is from a study of blood T cell repertoires in COVID-19 (dated by TCRdb to the early 2020s). Regarding the research as a whole: Samples from collaborators originated in the United States, Italy and Spain and spanned both the acute and convalescent phases of COVID-19. The material from the prospective study consisted of cDNA or gDNA derived from T cells, B-cell-depleted T cells, or PBMCs. The dataset comprised deeply sampled blood TCRbeta repertoires from subjects exposed to, actively infected with, or recovered from COVID-19. A freely available public database, intended as a resource for researchers studying the immune response to SARS-CoV-2, is where the repertoires were released. Samples came from the ongoing ImmuneRACE study (first 160 participants) plus 1,254 subjects from 6 global collaborators. Sample metadata almost always included a de-identified subject ID, COVID-19 status, age in years and sex. Where HLA class I and class II types were available, the types were taken from metadata supplied by the sample provider, not from assay-based typing. General study outcomes and caveats: How much clinical and demographic metadata was included differed by source and by participant, and the metadata was provided uncurated.

CDR1 and CDR2, per the germline V gene (reference sequence), are SEHNR and FQNEAQ. The CDR3 runs 15 residues from the cysteine to the phenylalanine. The retained sequence is limited to the CDR3, 45 bases, with the frame set at the first base. V drops 4 bases and J drops 8 bases, leaving 18 bases in between. This clone was picked up a small number of times. What antigen it recognizes has not been identified. No qualities accompany the bases; no much larger clone lies one base away. Enrolling through a virtual design, the prospective study's participants ranged in age from roughly 18 to 100 years and lived across more than 20 United States geographic areas. To assign participants to cohorts, the prospective study relied on clinical history that participants themselves reported in a screening survey and a study questionnaire. For ImmuneRACE Cohort 3, a participant was defined as recovered based on two consecutive negative NP/OP PCR tests, clearance by a healthcare professional, or resolution of symptoms. In the prospective study, mobile phlebotomists collected whole blood, serum and a nasopharyngeal or oropharyngeal swab from each participant. Additional blood draws and questionnaires over a 2-month period could optionally be provided by prospective study participants. Prospective study blood samples were shipped either frozen or at room temperature before DNA extraction.

TCRbeta CDR3 regions were amplified from genomic DNA by means of the immunoSEQ Assay, a bias-controlled multiplex PCR. The source study handled its data this way. Nucleated cell counts per sample were estimated from amplification of reference gene primers within the assay. Sequence reads were collapsed and filtered to measure the absolute abundance of every unique TCRbeta CDR3 rearrangement. Productive Simpson clonality was computed per sample as the square root of Simpson's diversity index over productive rearrangements. In its TCRdb copy, this immuneACCESS table keeps in-frame sequences only and misses some clones. Where compared with another copy, unresolved V genes explain less than half of these, and the others have no known cause. The DNA gave D and trimming, while V, J and clone size come from that table. This sample gives a few hundred thousand clones in total; about 83% of them show up just once. The top ten constitute 5.5% to 7.5% of the sample.

The sample comprised PBMCs or T cells enriched from blood (not recorded which). This TCR was sampled from a middle-aged woman who had recovered from COVID-19. The chain employs TRBV7-9 and TRBJ2-1; a tentative D match to TRBD2 spans 5 bases. The sequenced DNA is TGTGCCAGCAGCTCAGACCCGGGGTTGGGCGATGAGCAGTTCTTC. Protein translation: CASSSDPGLGDEQFF.